The rows below give T cell receptor beta chains drawn from one sample of a study of human T cells and chemical hapten exposure. MiXCR, applied by TCRdb to the RACE reads, yields one record per CDR3 protein. This table holds about 190,000 distinct CDR3 sequences, about 25% found once. Sequences were derived from whole blood, sampled in connection with sensitization to the hapten diphenylcyclopropenone (DPC). The receptor source for this set is a woman between 40 and 50 years old with alopecia areata. Some clones in this sample may be carry-over from other donors' samples. The CDR3 runs from the conserved cysteine through the conserved F or W. A D gene is named only where the DNA matches it firmly. The size of a clone is reported for some rows only, either as once, few or many, or as a class for expanded clones.

clone_size: few; j_call: TRBJ1-3; d_call: NA; v_call: TRBV27; cdr3_nt: TGTGCCAGCAGAGGGGCTACCTCTGGAAACACCATATATTTT; cdr3_aa: CASRGATSGNTIYF
clone_size: few; j_call: TRBJ1-2; d_call: NA; v_call: TRBV15; cdr3_nt: TGTGCCACCAGCAGAGATAGATCAGCCGACTATGGCTACACCTTC; cdr3_aa: CATSRDRSADYGYTF
clone_size: NA; j_call: TRBJ1-2; d_call: NA; v_call: TRBV28; cdr3_nt: TGTGCCAGCAGTTTAGATGACCCCAGGGGCTACACCTTC; cdr3_aa: CASSLDDPRGYTF
clone_size: NA; j_call: TRBJ2-7; d_call: TRBD1; v_call: TRBV29-1; cdr3_nt: TGCAGCGTTGAAAAGGGACAGGGCTACGAGCAGTACTTC; cdr3_aa: CSVEKGQGYEQYF
clone_size: few; j_call: TRBJ2-1; d_call: NA; v_call: TRBV12-3/TRBV12-4; cdr3_nt: TGTGCCAGCAGTTTAGTCGGGCTGGCCAATGAGCAGTTCTTC; cdr3_aa: CASSLVGLANEQFF
clone_size: NA; j_call: TRBJ2-7; d_call: TRBD2; v_call: TRBV4-2; cdr3_nt: TGTGCCAGCAGCCAAGATCGAGCGGGAGTTAACTACGAGCAGTACTTC; cdr3_aa: CASSQDRAGVNYEQYF
clone_size: many; j_call: TRBJ2-7; d_call: NA; v_call: TRBV6-2/TRBV6-3; cdr3_nt: TGTGCCAGCAGTACAGGGAGCTACGAGCAGTACTTC; cdr3_aa: CASSTGSYEQYF
clone_size: few; j_call: TRBJ1-1; d_call: NA; v_call: TRBV15; cdr3_nt: TGTGCCACCAGCAGAGATTCCTCAAAAGCTTTCTTT; cdr3_aa: CATSRDSSKAFF
clone_size: many; j_call: TRBJ2-3; d_call: NA; v_call: TRBV5-5; cdr3_nt: TGTGCCAGCAGCTCGCTAAAGTATTTT; cdr3_aa: CASSSLKYF
clone_size: few; j_call: TRBJ2-1; d_call: NA; v_call: TRBV20-1; cdr3_nt: TGCAGTGCTGTGGGCTCCAGCTCCTACAATGAGCAGTTCTTC; cdr3_aa: CSAVGSSSYNEQFF
clone_size: few; j_call: TRBJ2-7; d_call: NA; v_call: TRBV6-6; cdr3_nt: TGTGCCAGCAGTTACGCCCGGGACTACGAGCAGTACTTC; cdr3_aa: CASSYARDYEQYF
clone_size: NA; j_call: TRBJ2-1; d_call: TRBD2; v_call: TRBV7-2; cdr3_nt: TGTGCCAGCAGCTCTAAGCGGGAATCCTACAATGAGCAGTTCTTC; cdr3_aa: CASSSKRESYNEQFF
clone_size: few; j_call: TRBJ2-1; d_call: TRBD1; v_call: TRBV7-8; cdr3_nt: TGTGCCAGCAGCTTCCAGACCGGGACAGGGACCTACAATGAGCAGTTCTTC; cdr3_aa: CASSFQTGTGTYNEQFF
clone_size: NA; j_call: TRBJ1-1; d_call: NA; v_call: TRBV12-3/TRBV12-4; cdr3_nt: TGTGCCAGCAGTTTATCCCCGGCCAGAGGAAGCACTGAAGCTTTCTTT; cdr3_aa: CASSLSPARGSTEAFF
clone_size: NA; j_call: TRBJ1-1; d_call: NA; v_call: TRBV6-2/TRBV6-3; cdr3_nt: TGTGCCAGCAGTTACAACAGGGTGAACACTGAAGCTTTCTTT; cdr3_aa: CASSYNRVNTEAFF
clone_size: NA; j_call: TRBJ2-6; d_call: NA; v_call: TRBV28; cdr3_nt: TGTGCCAGCAGTTCTCCGGGACTGGGAGCCTCTGGGGCCAACGTCCTGACTTTC; cdr3_aa: CASSSPGLGASGANVLTF
clone_size: many; j_call: TRBJ2-1; d_call: TRBD1; v_call: TRBV29-1; cdr3_nt: TGCAGCGTGGCGACGACAGGGGAAGGTGAGCAGTTCTTC; cdr3_aa: CSVATTGEGEQFF
clone_size: NA; j_call: TRBJ1-1; d_call: NA; v_call: TRBV18; cdr3_nt: TGTGCCAGCTCATTTTCCAGAGCTAACACTGAAGCTTTCTTT; cdr3_aa: CASSFSRANTEAFF
clone_size: NA; j_call: TRBJ2-2; d_call: NA; v_call: TRBV7-2; cdr3_nt: TGTGCCAGCAGCTTTGGGGATACCGGGGAGCTGTTTTTT; cdr3_aa: CASSFGDTGELFF
clone_size: NA; j_call: TRBJ2-1; d_call: NA; v_call: TRBV12-2; cdr3_nt: TGTGCAAGTCGCCACGAATTGACTAGCGGGAGGCCCTATACCTACAATGAGCAGTTCTTC; cdr3_aa: CASRHELTSGRPYTYNEQFF
clone_size: few; j_call: TRBJ2-7; d_call: NA; v_call: TRBV6-5; cdr3_nt: TGTGCCAGCAGTTACTCGACGCGGGCCGAGCAGTACTTC; cdr3_aa: CASSYSTRAEQYF
clone_size: NA; j_call: TRBJ2-1; d_call: NA; v_call: TRBV29-1; cdr3_nt: TGCAGCGTTATTGGGTTTCTGCGGCCCAATGAGCAGTTCTTC; cdr3_aa: CSVIGFLRPNEQFF
clone_size: many; j_call: TRBJ2-7; d_call: NA; v_call: TRBV7-2; cdr3_nt: TGTGCCAGCAGCTTAGCGGGATTCTCCTACGAGCAGTACTTC; cdr3_aa: CASSLAGFSYEQYF
clone_size: few; j_call: TRBJ1-5; d_call: NA; v_call: TRBV2; cdr3_nt: TGTGCCAGCAGTGGGGTGGGACAAAGTAATCAGCCCCAGCATTTT; cdr3_aa: CASSGVGQSNQPQHF
clone_size: NA; j_call: TRBJ2-3; d_call: TRBD1; v_call: TRBV20-1; cdr3_nt: TGCAGTGCTCCCGGGACAGGGAGCGGAGATACGCAGTATTTT; cdr3_aa: CSAPGTGSGDTQYF
clone_size: few; j_call: TRBJ2-5; d_call: TRBD2; v_call: TRBV9; cdr3_nt: TGTGCCAGCAGCGCGGGGGGAGGGGCAGGCCTCGGAGAGACCCAGTACTTC; cdr3_aa: CASSAGGGAGLGETQYF
clone_size: few; j_call: TRBJ2-3; d_call: NA; v_call: TRBV4-1; cdr3_nt: TGCGCCAGCAGCCAAGAAGGGGCAGCCCACACAGATACGCAGTATTTT; cdr3_aa: CASSQEGAAHTDTQYF
clone_size: few; j_call: TRBJ1-2; d_call: NA; v_call: TRBV10-3; cdr3_nt: TGTGCCATCAGGGTCTTGGGGAACTATGGCTACACCTTC; cdr3_aa: CAIRVLGNYGYTF
clone_size: NA; j_call: TRBJ1-4; d_call: NA; v_call: TRBV4-2; cdr3_nt: TGTGCCAGCAGCCAGCCGGGCCTCAATGAAAAACTGTTTTTT; cdr3_aa: CASSQPGLNEKLFF
clone_size: NA; j_call: TRBJ1-3; d_call: NA; v_call: TRBV4-3; cdr3_nt: TGCGCCAGCAGCCAAGGACAGGGAAACACCATATATTTT; cdr3_aa: CASSQGQGNTIYF
clone_size: many; j_call: TRBJ2-7; d_call: TRBD2; v_call: TRBV29-1; cdr3_nt: TGCAGCGTTGAAGATCGACGCGGGAGTGACGAGCAGTACTTC; cdr3_aa: CSVEDRRGSDEQYF
clone_size: few; j_call: TRBJ1-2; d_call: NA; v_call: TRBV6-6; cdr3_nt: TGTGCCAGCAGTCCCGACGGAGGCTATGGCTACACCTTC; cdr3_aa: CASSPDGGYGYTF
clone_size: NA; j_call: TRBJ2-2; d_call: NA; v_call: TRBV7-2; cdr3_nt: TGTGCCAGCAGACAATCACAGGCTTACACCGGGGAGCTGTTTTTT; cdr3_aa: CASRQSQAYTGELFF
clone_size: NA; j_call: TRBJ2-5; d_call: TRBD2; v_call: TRBV7-2; cdr3_nt: TGTGCCAGCAGCTTGGGCGGGAGGAAAGAGACCCAGTACTTC; cdr3_aa: CASSLGGRKETQYF
clone_size: once; j_call: TRBJ2-3; d_call: TRBD2; v_call: TRBV24-1; cdr3_nt: TGTGCCACCAGTGATGTCGCTAGCGGAAACACAGATACGCAGTATTTT; cdr3_aa: CATSDVASGNTDTQYF
clone_size: few; j_call: TRBJ2-1; d_call: NA; v_call: TRBV4-3; cdr3_nt: TGCGCCAGCAGCCAAGAGTACGCAGTAACGGGCTCCTACAATGAGCAGTTCTTC; cdr3_aa: CASSQEYAVTGSYNEQFF
clone_size: NA; j_call: TRBJ2-6; d_call: NA; v_call: TRBV28; cdr3_nt: TGTGCCAGCAGTTCCCTAACCCGGACCGGGGCCAACGTCCTGACTTTC; cdr3_aa: CASSSLTRTGANVLTF
clone_size: NA; j_call: TRBJ2-7; d_call: TRBD2; v_call: TRBV4-1; cdr3_nt: TGCGCCAGCAGCCAAGGGGGCGGGAGTGACACCTACGAGCAGTACTTC; cdr3_aa: CASSQGGGSDTYEQYF
clone_size: once; j_call: TRBJ2-5; d_call: NA; v_call: TRBV11-1; cdr3_nt: TGTGCCAGCAGCCCCTTTGAGGAGGGACTCCAAGAGACCCAGTACTTC; cdr3_aa: CASSPFEEGLQETQYF